One and the same sample provided the 21 T cell receptor beta chains below, sequenced in a study of T-cell memory formation after mild COVID-19. TCRdb fed the 5' RACE reads into MiXCR, producing one record per CDR3 protein. The sample consists of about half a million distinct CDR3 sequences, 15% to 20% of them appearing once. The sample was PBMCs or a T cell subset sorted from them (not recorded which). The receptors derive from an adult woman who had mild COVID-19 (a few samples of this study predate the infection). Cell type and time point are not known.

A few counts support this clonotype. This chain uses TRBV11-2 with TRBJ2-3; 12 bases are shared with TRBD2. CDR3 size: 17 residues. Germline CDR1 and CDR2: SGHAT and FQNNGV. Trimming took 6 bases from V and 5 from J; bases not matched to a gene: 12. Here the CDR3 DNA reads TGTGCCAGCAGTTTGAGGGGCATGGGACTAGCGGGAGATACGCAGTATTTT. This gives the protein CASSLRGMGLAGDTQYF.

The chain uses TRBV3-1 and TRBJ2-1, with 14 nucleotides matching TRBD2. Per germline, CDR1 LGHDT and CDR2 YNNKEL (reference sequence). This CDR3 contains 16 residues. The trim removed 4 bases at V and 6 bases at J, leaving 5 bases unmatched. The CDR3 reads CASSPGTSGRGNEQFF. CDR3 nucleotides: TGTGCCAGCAGCCCCGGGACTAGCGGGAGAGGCAATGAGCAGTTCTTC.

This clonotype was counted only a few times. The CDR3 protein is CASSPRGAGNTIYF. CDR3 DNA sequence: TGTGCCAGCAGCCCCCGCGGCGCGGGAAACACCATATATTTT. The chain couples TRBV3-1 to TRBJ1-3, with D hard to call. Trimming shortened V by 4 bases and J by 4 bases, and 11 bases separated the two germline ends. The CDR3 loop spans 14 amino acids. Germline loops: CDR1 LGHDT, CDR2 YNNKEL (reference sequence).

The rearrangement links TRBV7-9 to TRBJ1-2; TRBD1 agrees at 7 bases. This CDR3 is built from 15 residues. The germline V gene encodes CDR1 SEHNR and CDR2 FQNEAQ (reference sequence). Trimming removed 4 bases from V and 7 bases from J; junction bases left unmatched: 12. The CDR3 region is CASSSADRLLAGYTF. CDR3 nucleotide sequence: TGTGCCAGCAGCTCCGCGGACAGGCTATTAGCTGGCTACACCTTC.

The table lists this clonotype with a few counts. The genes are TRBV3-1 and TRBJ1-2; TRBD1 matches at 10 bases. J lost 8 bases, V lost 5 bases, and 8 bases had no gene match. Per germline, CDR1 LGHDT and CDR2 YNNKEL (reference sequence). This CDR3 is 14 amino acids long. CDR3 sequence reads: CASSSDRGRGGYTF. CDR3 DNA: TGTGCCAGCAGCTCAGACAGGGGGCGGGGCGGCTACACCTTC. The full variable domain, completed using reference TRBV3-1 and TRBJ1-2, is DTAVSQTPKYLVTQMGNDKSIKCEQNLGHDTMYWYKQDSKKFLKIMFSYNNKELIINETVPNRFSPKSPDKAHLNLHINSLELGDSAVYFCASSSDRGRGGYTFGSGTRLTVV.

In the case of this clonotype: An end of the junction differs from the germline gene, which may be a read error. The chain is built from TRBV18 and TRBJ1-5, with no clear D. Germline V gene lookup returns CDR1 KGHSH and CDR2 LQKENI. The CDR3 consists of 14 residues. The CDR3 reads CASAPQDSNQPQHF. In DNA, the CDR3 is TGTGCCAGCGCACCCCAGGATAGCAATCAGCCCCAGCATTTT.

The chain has TRBV19 and TRBJ2-1; TRBD1 matches at 9 bases. The CDR3 has 15 amino acids. Germline CDR1 is LNHDA and CDR2 is SQIVND (reference sequence). After removal of 7 bases from V and 6 bases from J, the junction contained 10 bases not matched to a gene. CDR3 sequence (DNA): TGTGCCAGTATGGACAGGGGCCGACACCGCAATGAGCAGTTCTTC. Protein sequence: CASMDRGRHRNEQFF. The entire variable domain, with the rest obtained from reference TRBV19 and TRBJ2-1, is as follows: DGGITQSPKYLFRKEGQNVTLSCEQNLNHDAMYWYRQDPGQGLRLIYYSQIVNDFQKGDIAEGYSVSREKKESFPLTVTSAQKNPTAFYLCASMDRGRHRNEQFFGPGTRLTVL.

This clonotype was picked up a small number of times. The rearrangement uses TRBV7-9 and TRBJ1-5; TRBD1 matches 10 bases. Looked up from germline, CDR1 is SEHNR and CDR2 is FQNEAQ (reference sequence). CDR3 length: 18 amino acids. With V trimmed by 3 bases and J by 1 base, 9 bases remained unmatched. DNA of the CDR3: TGTGCCAGCAGCTTGGGGACAGGGGTCGGTGTGAGCAATCAGCCCCAGCATTTT. Amino acids: CASSLGTGVGVSNQPQHF.

This clonotype was found many times. V usage is TRBV27 and J usage is TRBJ2-2; weak D call: TRBD1 (6 bases). The V gene's germline CDR1 is MNHEY and CDR2 SMNVEV (reference sequence). This CDR3 is 13 amino acids long. The V and J ends lost 5 bases and 6 bases respectively, with 10 bases between them. The chain's CDR3 is CASSGGEAGELFF. The CDR3 DNA reads as TGTGCCAGCAGTGGGGGCGAGGCCGGGGAGCTGTTTTTT.

This chain connects TRBV15 to TRBJ2-7; D might be TRBD2 (6 bases). Germline V gene data show CDR1 as LNHNV and CDR2 as YYDKDF (reference sequence). V lost 1 base and J 3 bases, leaving 13 bases between the germline ends. The CDR3 totals 15 residues. The CDR3 spells CATSRGPGEGYEQYF. CDR3 coding DNA: TGTGCCACCAGCAGAGGACCGGGGGAAGGCTACGAGCAGTACTTC.

This clonotype has just a few counts. The V call is TRBV15, the J call TRBJ2-3; D gene ambiguous. Trimming stripped 0 bases from V and 0 bases from J, with 7 bases between. Germline lookup yields CDR1 LNHNV and CDR2 YYDKDF (reference sequence). The CDR3 runs 15 residues. CDR3 in DNA: TGTGCCACCAGCAGAGATGGAAGCAGCACAGATACGCAGTATTTT. It specifies CATSRDGSSTDTQYF. Using reference TRBV15 and TRBJ2-3 for the parts outside the CDR3, the full variable domain is DAMVIQNPRYQVTQFGKPVTLSCSQTLNHNVMYWYQQKSSQAPKLLFHYYDKDFNNEADTPDNFQSRRPNTSFCFLDIRSPGLGDTAMYLCATSRDGSSTDTQYFGPGTRLTVL.

V gene TRBV12-3 or TRBV12-4 combines with J gene TRBJ1-4, with 7 nucleotides matching TRBD1. Trimming removed 5 bases from V and 8 bases from J; junction bases left unmatched: 11. This CDR3 has 15 residues. This CDR3 reads CASSRRQGIGEKLFF. In DNA, the CDR3 is TGTGCCAGCAGTCGTCGACAGGGCATTGGAGAAAAACTGTTTTTT.

V gene TRBV18 combines with J gene TRBJ1-1; no firm D call. Trimming stripped 1 base from V and 11 bases from J, with 14 bases between. This CDR3 has 13 residues. CDR1 KGHSH and CDR2 LQKENI come from the germline V gene. CDR3 loop: CASSPRGDGGAFF. The DNA for the CDR3 is TGTGCCAGCTCACCACGAGGTGATGGTGGGGCTTTCTTT.

This clonotype was seen at least ten times. This chain connects TRBV12-3 or TRBV12-4 to TRBJ2-7, with 10 bases lining up with TRBD1. Trimming removed 3 bases from V and 3 bases from J; junction bases left unmatched: 2. The CDR3 is 14 residues long. The CDR3 nucleotides are TGTGCCAGCAGTTTGTGGGACAGGGGCTACGAGCAGTACTTC. It encodes CASSLWDRGYEQYF.

V is TRBV19 and J is TRBJ2-7; no clear D gene. Germline lookup yields CDR1 LNHDA and CDR2 SQIVND (reference sequence). CDR3 length: 15 residues. V was clipped by 3 bases and J by 0 bases, with 12 bases between them. CDR3 in DNA: TGTGCCAGTAGTATCAACAGCCGCGTCTCCTACGAGCAGTACTTC. Its protein is CASSINSRVSYEQYF.

There are a few counts of this clonotype. This chain joins TRBV27 and TRBJ2-4; D not certain. Germline V lookup: CDR1 MNHEY, CDR2 SMNVEV (reference sequence). This CDR3 is 19 amino acids long. V lost 0 bases to trimming and J lost 0 bases, with 18 bases between them. The CDR3 DNA reads as TGTGCCAGCAGTTTATCGAAGGGAAGGTCCCTGGAAGCCAAAAACATTCAGTACTTC. Amino acids: CASSLSKGRSLEAKNIQYF.

The chain links TRBV15 to TRBJ2-7, with D possibly TRBD2 on 6 matching bases. CDR3 size: 16 residues. Deletions cut 1 base from V and 3 bases from J, with 16 bases between. Per the germline V gene, CDR1 is LNHNV and CDR2 is YYDKDF (reference sequence). The DNA of the CDR3 is TGTGCCACCAGCAGAGTAATGGGTAGCGGTTACTACGAGCAGTACTTC. This codes for CATSRVMGSGYYEQYF.

The chain couples TRBV3-1 to TRBJ1-2; D is possibly TRBD1 (5 bases). The germline gives CDR1 LGHDT, CDR2 YNNKEL (reference sequence). The CDR3 is 15 residues long. V gave up 6 bases and J gave up 4 bases, with 18 bases separating them. CDR3 DNA sequence: TGTGCCAGCAGTCACCGGGGGGGGTCCATCTATGGCTACACCTTC. This sequence encodes CASSHRGGSIYGYTF.

This chain joins TRBV3-1 and TRBJ1-1; D gene ambiguous. Germline CDR1 LGHDT, CDR2 YNNKEL (reference sequence). The length of the CDR3 is 13 residues. Trimming removed 1 base at V and 6 bases at J, with 9 bases between. The CDR3 DNA is TGTGCCAGCAGCCAAGGGGATAATTCTGAAGCTTTCTTT. The encoded protein is CASSQGDNSEAFF.

The chain links TRBV7-6 to TRBJ2-7; 13 nucleotides align to TRBD2. From germline, CDR1 is SGHVS and CDR2 FNYEAQ. This CDR3 is built from 15 residues. With V trimmed by 5 bases and J by 5 bases, 6 bases remained unmatched. The CDR3 protein is CASSPIGLAGDEQYF. The CDR3 DNA follows: TGTGCCAGCAGCCCTATTGGACTAGCGGGGGACGAGCAGTACTTC.

This clonotype has ten or more counts. The rearrangement links TRBV12-3 or TRBV12-4 to TRBJ2-5; 11 nucleotides agree with TRBD2. CDR3 length: 15 residues. V was clipped by 6 bases and J by 5 bases; unmatched bases: 8. CDR3 in DNA: TGTGCCAGCAGCCGCGTACTAGCGGGAGAGGAGACCCAGTACTTC. It translates to CASSRVLAGEETQYF.